This T cell receptor beta chain appears in the sequencing data of a study of T cell changes during pregnancy in multiple sclerosis. TCRdb's copy holds only in-frame clones and misses some; the assay was immunoSEQ multiplex PCR. The sample records roughly 40,000 clones, over 85% being singletons. Per the germline V gene, CDR1 is LGHNA and CDR2 is YNFKEQ. Trimming at V came to 4 bases and at J to 7 bases, leaving 12 bases not matched to a gene. The CDR3 is made up of 16 amino acids. This TCR derives from a female donor with multiple sclerosis, enrolled in a pregnancy study. The genes are TRBV4-2 and TRBJ2-7, with 11 positions matching TRBD2. The sample here was peripheral blood, taken before pregnancy. The CDR3 spells CASSPTTSGIIREQYF. The DNA for the CDR3 is TGTGCCAGCAGCCCGACGACTAGCGGGATAATCCGAGAGCAGTACTTC.